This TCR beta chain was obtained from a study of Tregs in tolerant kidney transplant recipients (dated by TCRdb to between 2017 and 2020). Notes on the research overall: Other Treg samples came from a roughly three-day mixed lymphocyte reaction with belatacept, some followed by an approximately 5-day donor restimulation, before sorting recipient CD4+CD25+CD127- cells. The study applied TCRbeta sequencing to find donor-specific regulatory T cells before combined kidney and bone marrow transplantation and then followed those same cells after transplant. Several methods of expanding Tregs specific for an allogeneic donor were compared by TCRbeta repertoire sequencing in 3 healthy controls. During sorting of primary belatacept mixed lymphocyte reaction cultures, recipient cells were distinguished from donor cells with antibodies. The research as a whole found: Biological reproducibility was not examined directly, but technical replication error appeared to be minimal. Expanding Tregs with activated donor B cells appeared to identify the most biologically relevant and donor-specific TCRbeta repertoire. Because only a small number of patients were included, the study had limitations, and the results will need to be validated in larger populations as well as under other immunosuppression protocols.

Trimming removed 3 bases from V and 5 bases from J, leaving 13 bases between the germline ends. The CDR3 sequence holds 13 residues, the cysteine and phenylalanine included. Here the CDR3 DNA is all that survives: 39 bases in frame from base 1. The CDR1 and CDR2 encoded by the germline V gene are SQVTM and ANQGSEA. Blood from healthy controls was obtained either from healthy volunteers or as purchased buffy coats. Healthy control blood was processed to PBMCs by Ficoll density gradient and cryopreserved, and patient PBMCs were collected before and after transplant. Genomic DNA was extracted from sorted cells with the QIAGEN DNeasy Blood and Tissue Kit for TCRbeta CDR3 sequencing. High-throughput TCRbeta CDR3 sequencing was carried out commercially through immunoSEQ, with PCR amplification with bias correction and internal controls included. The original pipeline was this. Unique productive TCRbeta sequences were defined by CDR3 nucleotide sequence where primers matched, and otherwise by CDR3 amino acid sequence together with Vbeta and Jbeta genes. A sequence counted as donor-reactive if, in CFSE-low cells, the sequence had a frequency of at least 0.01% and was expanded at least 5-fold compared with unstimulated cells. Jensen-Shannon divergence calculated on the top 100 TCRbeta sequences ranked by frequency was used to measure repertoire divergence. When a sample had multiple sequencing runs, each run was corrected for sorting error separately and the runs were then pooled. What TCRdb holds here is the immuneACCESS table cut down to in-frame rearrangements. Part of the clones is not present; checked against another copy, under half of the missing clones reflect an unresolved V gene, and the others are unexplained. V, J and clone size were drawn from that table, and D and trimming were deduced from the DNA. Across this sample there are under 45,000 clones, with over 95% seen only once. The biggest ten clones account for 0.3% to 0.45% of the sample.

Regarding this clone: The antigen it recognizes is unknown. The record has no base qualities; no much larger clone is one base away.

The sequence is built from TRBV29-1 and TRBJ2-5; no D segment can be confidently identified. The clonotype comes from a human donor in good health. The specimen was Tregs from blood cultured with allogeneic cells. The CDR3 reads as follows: CSVEPGARETQYF. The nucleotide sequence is TGCAGCGTTGAGCCAGGAGCCAGGGAGACCCAGTACTTC.